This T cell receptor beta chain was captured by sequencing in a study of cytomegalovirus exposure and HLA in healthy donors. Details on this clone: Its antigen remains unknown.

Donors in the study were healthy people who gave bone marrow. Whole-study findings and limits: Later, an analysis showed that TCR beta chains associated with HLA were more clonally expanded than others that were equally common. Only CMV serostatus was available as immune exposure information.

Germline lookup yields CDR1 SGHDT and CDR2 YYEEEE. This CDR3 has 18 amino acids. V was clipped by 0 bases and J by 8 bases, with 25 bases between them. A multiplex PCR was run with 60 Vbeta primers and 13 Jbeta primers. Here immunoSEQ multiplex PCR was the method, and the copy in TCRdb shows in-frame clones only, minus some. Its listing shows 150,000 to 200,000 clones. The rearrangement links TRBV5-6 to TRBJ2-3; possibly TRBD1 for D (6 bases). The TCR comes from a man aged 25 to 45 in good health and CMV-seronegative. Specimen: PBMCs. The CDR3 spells CASSLVSDGQWGRSTQYF. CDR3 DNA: TGTGCCAGCAGCTTGGTCTCAGACGGACAGTGGGGTCGTAGTACGCAGTATTTT.